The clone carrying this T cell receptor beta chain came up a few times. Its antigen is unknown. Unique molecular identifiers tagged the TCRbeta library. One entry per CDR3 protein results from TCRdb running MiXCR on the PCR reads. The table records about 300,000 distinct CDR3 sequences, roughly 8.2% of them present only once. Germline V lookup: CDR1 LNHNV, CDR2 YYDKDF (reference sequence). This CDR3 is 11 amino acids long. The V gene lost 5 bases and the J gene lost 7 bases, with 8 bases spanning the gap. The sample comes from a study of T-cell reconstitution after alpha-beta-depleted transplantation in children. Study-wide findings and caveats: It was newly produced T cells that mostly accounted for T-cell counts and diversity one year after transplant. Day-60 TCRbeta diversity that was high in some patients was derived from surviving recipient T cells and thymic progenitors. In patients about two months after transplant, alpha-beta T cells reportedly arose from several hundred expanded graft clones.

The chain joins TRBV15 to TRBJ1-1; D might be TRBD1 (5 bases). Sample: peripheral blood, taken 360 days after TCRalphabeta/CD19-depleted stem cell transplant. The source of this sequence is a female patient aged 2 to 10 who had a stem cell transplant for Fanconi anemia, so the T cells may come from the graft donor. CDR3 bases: TGTGCCACCAGCGGGGGATTTGAAGCTTTCTTT. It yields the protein CATSGGFEAFF.